One and the same sample provided the 26 T cell receptor beta chains below, sequenced in a study of vaccination and CD4 T cells after COVID-19. Their antigens remain unidentified. Indicated treatment: approximately nine-day PBMC culture with coronavirus spike peptide pools or control peptides (ViraFEST assay). The Oncomine TCR Beta short-read assay sequenced DNA from cultured CD4+ T cells. TCRdb fed the PCR reads into MiXCR, producing one record per CDR3 protein. Of about 15,000 distinct CDR3 sequences in the sample, approximately 45% are singletons; the top ten hold under 7.5%. The source material was CD4+ T cells from blood, cultured in vitro, sampled before SARS-CoV-2 vaccination. These receptors were obtained from a human donor who had recovered from COVID-19.

This clonotype is labeled as medium-sized. V usage is TRBV20-1 and J usage is TRBJ1-5; tentatively, D is TRBD1 (5 bases). The CDR3 is 17 amino acids. Germline V gene data show CDR1 as DFQATT and CDR2 as SNEGSKA (reference sequence). V was trimmed by 0 bases and J by 1 base, leaving 16 bases between them. CDR3 coding DNA: TGCAGTGCTAGAGATTGGAGGGACCCGGGAAGCAATCAGCCCCAGCATTTT. It yields the protein CSARDWRDPGSNQPQHF.

The V and J genes are TRBV7-9 and TRBJ2-7; 7 bases are shared with TRBD1. Germline V lookup: CDR1 SEHNR, CDR2 FQNEAQ (reference sequence). This CDR3 region has 14 residues. The V gene end was trimmed by 4 bases and the J gene end by 2 bases; junction bases not matched to a gene: 5. The CDR3 protein is CASSSTGVTYEQYF. The CDR3 bases are TGTGCCAGCAGCTCAACAGGGGTCACCTACGAGCAGTACTTC.

V and J are TRBV18 and TRBJ1-1, with a tentative D call TRBD1 (5 bases). This CDR3 comprises 14 residues. CDR1 and CDR2 (germline): KGHSH, LQKENI. V lost 5 bases, J lost 6 bases, and 16 bases lay in between. The CDR3 spells CASSRTPGSAEAFF. In DNA, the CDR3 is TGTGCCAGCTCAAGGACACCGGGATCTGCTGAAGCTTTCTTT.

This clonotype has a handful of counts. This chain joins TRBV6-1 and TRBJ1-1; 9 nucleotides agree with TRBD1. The germline V gene encodes CDR1 MNHNS and CDR2 SASEGT. V was pared by 5 bases and J by 0 bases, with 1 base of the junction left unmatched. The CDR3 consists of 14 residues. CDR3 sequence reads: CASSNRGLNTEAFF. CDR3 DNA: TGTGCCAGCAGTAACAGGGGGCTGAACACTGAAGCTTTCTTT.

The chain combines TRBV4-1 with TRBJ1-3; tentatively, D is TRBD1 (5 bases). The V end was cut by 1 base, the J end by 4 bases, with 11 bases between. Germline V CDR1 and CDR2: MGHRA, YSYEKL. The CDR3 consists of 15 residues. The CDR3 DNA reads TGCGCCAGCAGCCAAGCCGGGACGGAGGGAAACACCATATATTTT. This codes for CASSQAGTEGNTIYF.

Relative to its sample, this clonotype is medium-sized (0.01 to 0.1%). The gene calls are TRBV15 and TRBJ2-7; 7 bases agree with TRBD1. CDR1 and CDR2 (germline): LNHNV, YYDKDF (reference sequence). The length of the CDR3 is 12 residues. V dropped 2 bases and J dropped 5; count of bases not matched to a gene: 0. The CDR3 spells CATSRTGDEQYF. CDR3 nucleotide sequence: TGTGCCACCAGCAGAACAGGGGACGAGCAGTACTTC. Using reference TRBV15 and TRBJ2-7 for the parts outside the CDR3, the full variable domain is DAMVIQNPRYQVTQFGKPVTLSCSQTLNHNVMYWYQQKSSQAPKLLFHYYDKDFNNEADTPDNFQSRRPNTSFCFLDIRSPGLGDTAMYLCATSRTGDEQYFGPGTRLTVT.

The chain is built from TRBV2 and TRBJ1-5; a weak D match, TRBD1 (5 bases). CDR1 SNHLY and CDR2 FYNNEI come from the germline V gene. V gave up 6 bases and J gave up 2 bases, with 8 bases separating them. The CDR3 sequence is 13 residues long. CDR3 residues: CASRGTGNQPQHF. The CDR3 bases are TGTGCCAGCAGGGGGACGGGCAATCAGCCCCAGCATTTT.

V usage is TRBV7-2 and J usage is TRBJ2-7; possible D gene TRBD1, 6 bases. This CDR3 has 12 amino acids. Trimming stripped 5 bases from V and 5 bases from J, with 10 bases between. The germline V gene has CDR1 SGHTA and CDR2 FQGNSA. The CDR3 bases are TGTGCCAGCAGCGAACAGGGAAACGAGCAGTACTTC. Translation: CASSEQGNEQYF.

This chain joins TRBV11-3 and TRBJ2-5; 9 positions match TRBD1. CDR3 length: 15 residues. The germline CDR1 and CDR2 sequences are SGHNT and YENEEA. With 4 bases clipped from V and 1 base from J, the junction kept 4 bases outside the gene matches. This chain's CDR3 is CASSSGTGFQETQYF. The CDR3 DNA reads as TGTGCCAGCAGCTCTGGGACAGGGTTCCAAGAGACCCAGTACTTC.

The rearrangement joins TRBV5-6 to TRBJ2-4, with TRBD1 as a possible D gene (6 bases). The germline V and J ends were trimmed by 4 bases and 4 bases, with 15 bases remaining between them. The CDR3 totals 15 residues. Germline V gene data show CDR1 as SGHDT and CDR2 as YYEEEE. CDR3 DNA: TGTGCCAGCAGCAAGACTGAAGGGGGTAAAAACATTCAGTACTTC. Translating gives CASSKTEGGKNIQYF.

The chain joins TRBV28 to TRBJ2-7, with no clear D. With 5 bases removed from V and 7 bases from J, the gap between germline ends came to 18 bases. Germline CDR1 is MDHEN and CDR2 is SYDVKM. This CDR3 region has 14 residues. CDR3 region: CASSRTDRRSEQYF. The DNA for the CDR3 is TGTGCCAGCAGTCGAACTGACCGACGTTCGGAGCAGTACTTC.

This clonotype was detected only a few times. As DNA, the CDR3 is TGTGCCAGTACTCCAGGACTAGCGGGAGGGCCGTACGAGCAGTACTTC. It codes for CASTPGLAGGPYEQYF. The genes are TRBV19 and TRBJ2-7; TRBD2 matches 15 bases. CDR1 is LNHDA, CDR2 SQIVND, per germline (reference sequence). V lost 7 bases, J lost 4 bases, and 8 bases stayed unmatched. The CDR3 extends over 16 amino acids.

The chain has TRBV7-2 and TRBJ2-6; D is unresolved. Trimming left V 2 bases short and J 2 bases short, with 1 base between. Germline V lookup: CDR1 SGHTA, CDR2 FQGNSA. This CDR3 has 13 amino acids. The CDR3 nucleotides are TGTGCCAGCAGCTTAACTGGGGCCAACGTCCTGACTTTC. Translation gives CASSLTGANVLTF.

The V call is TRBV10-2, the J call TRBJ1-6; 9 bases match TRBD1. The V and J ends lost 6 bases and 0 bases, in that order; junction bases with no gene match: 9. Germline V lookup: CDR1 WSHSY, CDR2 SAAADI. This CDR3 is built from 18 residues. CDR3 in amino acids: CASSARTGDSSYNSPLHF. Here the CDR3 DNA reads TGCGCCAGCAGCGCCCGGACAGGGGATTCCTCCTATAATTCACCCCTCCACTTT.

The rearrangement joins TRBV28 to TRBJ2-7; TRBD1 is a possible D gene (6 bases). Deletions cut 10 bases from V and 2 bases from J, with 15 bases between. CDR1 and CDR2 from the germline V gene are MDHEN and SYDVKM. The CDR3 totals 13 residues. Here the CDR3 DNA reads TGTGCCACTATACAGGGAGCGACCTACGAGCAGTACTTC. As protein: CATIQGATYEQYF. Drawing the rest from reference TRBV28 and TRBJ2-7, the complete variable domain is DVKVTQSSRYLVKRTGEKVFLECVQDMDHENMFWYRQDPGLGLRLIYFSYDVKMKEKGDIPEGYSVSREKKERFSLILESASTNQTSMYLCATIQGATYEQYFGPGTRLTVT.

This chain joins TRBV19 and TRBJ2-1, with TRBD2 matching over 9 bases. Germline values: CDR1 LNHDA, CDR2 SQIVND (reference sequence). V was clipped by 7 bases and J by 4 bases; unmatched bases: 8. The CDR3 contains 15 residues. This chain's CDR3 is CASTTTSGQYNEQFF. In DNA, the CDR3 is TGTGCCAGTACCACAACTAGCGGGCAATACAATGAGCAGTTCTTC.

This clonotype was observed a handful of times. The chain couples TRBV2 to TRBJ1-5; D may be TRBD1 (6 bases). The CDR3 is 13 residues long. Germline V lookup: CDR1 SNHLY, CDR2 FYNNEI. Trimming shortened V by 5 bases and J by 5 bases, and 10 bases separated the two germline ends. This chain's CDR3 is CASSKGGDQPQHF. The CDR3 coding sequence is TGTGCCAGCAGTAAGGGGGGGGATCAGCCCCAGCATTTT.

CDR3 protein: CASRGVPQETQYF. In DNA, the CDR3 is TGTGCCAGCAGGGGGGTGCCACAAGAGACCCAGTACTTC. The chain links TRBV6-2 or TRBV6-3 to TRBJ2-5, with D possibly called TRBD1 or TRBD2 (5 bases each). CDR1 and CDR2 from the germline V gene are MNHEY and SVGEGT. The CDR3 extends over 13 amino acids. V was trimmed by 6 bases and J by 2 bases, leaving 10 bases between them.

This clonotype was seen a handful of times. The genes are TRBV7-9 and TRBJ2-3; 11 bases agree with TRBD2. In germline, CDR1 is SEHNR, CDR2 FQNEAQ (reference sequence). The CDR3 is made up of 16 amino acids. V gave up 6 bases and J gave up 1 base; unmatched junction bases: 6. CDR3 nucleotides: TGTGCCAGCAGTCGGGGACTAGCGGAGGGCACAGATACGCAGTATTTT. Translating it yields CASSRGLAEGTDTQYF.

In its sample, this clonotype was seen a few times. V and J are TRBV19 and TRBJ2-7, with D perhaps matching TRBD2 (6 bases). The ends were cut back, 4 bases at V and 0 bases at J, with 16 bases in the middle. The CDR3 covers 16 residues. In germline, CDR1 is LNHDA, CDR2 SQIVND (reference sequence). CDR3 amino acids: CASSNHLREPSYEQYF. As DNA, the CDR3 is TGTGCCAGTAGTAACCACCTCCGGGAGCCCTCCTACGAGCAGTACTTC.

This clonotype turned up a few times. This sequence joins TRBV5-4 and TRBJ1-1; maybe TRBD1 (5 bases). This CDR3 is 17 amino acids long. V was trimmed by 2 bases and J by 0 bases, leaving 17 bases between them. The germline V gene encodes CDR1 SGHNT and CDR2 YYREEE (reference sequence). Written as DNA, the CDR3 is TGTGCCAGCAGCTTAAGATCAGGGCAGCTGATGAACACTGAAGCTTTCTTT. Protein product: CASSLRSGQLMNTEAFF.

This clonotype was counted a few times. The chain carries TRBV20-1 and TRBJ2-7; possibly TRBD1 or TRBD2 for D (5 bases each). This CDR3 has 14 residues. V was shortened by 3 bases and J by 6 bases, with 18 bases between the two germline ends. Germline CDR1 DFQATT, CDR2 SNEGSKA (reference sequence). The CDR3: CSASFRDPRGEQYF. The DNA of the CDR3 is TGCAGTGCTAGCTTCCGGGACCCCCGCGGCGAGCAGTACTTC.

The table lists this clonotype with a few counts. The chain employs TRBV19 and TRBJ1-1; D perhaps matches TRBD1 (5 bases). Germline V gene lookup returns CDR1 LNHDA and CDR2 SQIVND (reference sequence). CDR3 size: 14 residues. V lost 5 bases and J 0 bases, leaving 10 bases between the germline ends. The CDR3 DNA reads TGTGCCAGTAGTCCACAGGCGTTGAACACTGAAGCTTTCTTT. Encoded protein: CASSPQALNTEAFF.

V gene TRBV6-1 combines with J gene TRBJ1-2; 7 bases map to TRBD1. CDR3 length: 13 amino acids. In germline, CDR1 is MNHNS, CDR2 SASEGT. The J segment lost 7 bases and the V segment lost 6 bases, leaving 8 bases of the junction unmatched. In DNA form, the CDR3 reads TGTGCCAGCAGCCTTGCTCAGGGGGGTGGCTACACCTTC. Translated: CASSLAQGGGYTF.

The chain combines TRBV12-3 or TRBV12-4 with TRBJ1-2; 8 nucleotides align to TRBD1. Trimming at V came to 5 bases and at J to 4 bases, leaving 3 bases not matched to a gene. The CDR3 has 13 residues. DNA of the CDR3: TGTGCCAGCAGTGGGGACAGGACCTATGGCTACACCTTC. Its translation: CASSGDRTYGYTF.

In its sample, this clonotype was seen a few times. V usage is TRBV20-1 and J usage is TRBJ2-7, with 14 bases identical to TRBD2. Germline V gives CDR1 DFQATT, CDR2 SNEGSKA (reference sequence). J lost 7 bases, V lost 5 bases, and 7 bases had no gene match. The CDR3 totals 14 residues. CDR3 protein: CSAQGTSGSREQYF. In nucleotides, the CDR3 is TGCAGTGCTCAAGGGACTAGCGGGAGTAGGGAGCAGTACTTC.